These 2 T cell receptor beta chains were all obtained from the same sample, sequenced in a study of blood T cell repertoires in COVID-19. The data were produced by immunoSEQ multiplex PCR, yet TCRdb's version contains in-frame clones alone and is incomplete. This sample has about 210,000 clones, with 87% found just once. Sequencing input: PBMCs or T cells enriched from blood (not recorded which). The receptor set was obtained from a man aged 18 to 30 with acute COVID-19.

V is TRBV5-1 and J is TRBJ2-3, with D possibly being TRBD2 (6 bases). Trimming cost V 4 bases and J 0 bases, with 12 bases left between them. The CDR3 is 15 residues long. The V gene's germline CDR1 is SGHRS and CDR2 YFSETQ. This CDR3 reads CASSARGLSTDTQYF. As DNA, the CDR3 is TGCGCCAGCAGCGCCCGGGGACTTAGCACAGATACGCAGTATTTT. The entire variable domain, with the rest obtained from reference TRBV5-1 and TRBJ2-3, is as follows: KAGVTQTPRYLIKTRGQQVTLSCSPISGHRSVSWYQQTPGQGLQFLFEYFSETQRNKGNFPGRFSGRQFSNSRSEMNVSTLELGDSALYLCASSARGLSTDTQYFGPGTRLTVL.

The rearrangement links TRBV28 to TRBJ2-1; 11 bases are shared with TRBD2. The CDR3 has 15 amino acids. CDR1 is MDHEN and CDR2 is SYDVKM in the germline V gene. With V trimmed by 6 bases and J by 4 bases, 5 bases remained unmatched. The CDR3 loop is CASRPSSGGYNEQFF. The CDR3 nucleotides are TGTGCCAGCAGACCGTCTAGCGGGGGGTACAATGAGCAGTTCTTC.